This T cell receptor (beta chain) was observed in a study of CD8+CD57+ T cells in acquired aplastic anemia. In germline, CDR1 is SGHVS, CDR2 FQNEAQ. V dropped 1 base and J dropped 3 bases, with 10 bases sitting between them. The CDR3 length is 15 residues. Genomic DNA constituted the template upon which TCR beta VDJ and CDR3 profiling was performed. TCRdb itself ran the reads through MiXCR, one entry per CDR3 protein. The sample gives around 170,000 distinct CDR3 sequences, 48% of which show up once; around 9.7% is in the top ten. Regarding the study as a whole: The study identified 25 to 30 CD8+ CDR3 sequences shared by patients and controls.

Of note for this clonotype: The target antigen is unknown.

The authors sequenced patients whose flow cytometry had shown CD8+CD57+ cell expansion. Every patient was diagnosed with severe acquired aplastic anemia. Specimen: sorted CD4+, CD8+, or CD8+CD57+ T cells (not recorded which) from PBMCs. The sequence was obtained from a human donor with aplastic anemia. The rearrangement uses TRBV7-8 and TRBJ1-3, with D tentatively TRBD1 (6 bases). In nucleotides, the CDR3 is TGTGCCAGCAGCTTAGGACGCAGGGGTGGAAACACCATATATTTT. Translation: CASSLGRRGGNTIYF.